The 21 T cell receptor beta chains below come from one sample, sequenced in a study of beta chain features in type 1 diabetes. Expressed TCRB transcripts were sequenced because the isolated RNA had all been reverse transcribed beforehand. Assay: immunoSEQ multiplex PCR; the TCRdb copy retains only in-frame clones and omits some. The profile covers 970,000 or so clones, with 17% appearing a single time and 0.023% taken by the ten largest. The sequenced material came from naive CD4+ T cells from blood. The receptors were gathered from a woman between 18 and 30 years old in good health.

This clone was seen more than once but under ten times. This chain links TRBV5-5 with TRBJ1-4, with 8 bases matching TRBD1. The CDR3 runs to 15 residues. V lost 6 bases, J lost 3 bases, and 7 bases stayed unmatched. CDR1 and CDR2 (germline): SGHKS, YYEKEE (reference sequence). The CDR3 spells CASTHRGWSNEKLFF. The CDR3 nucleotides are TGTGCCAGCACCCACAGGGGGTGGTCTAATGAAAAACTGTTTTTT.

This clone occurred many times. V and J are TRBV2 and TRBJ2-1, with D unresolved. The germline V gene has CDR1 SNHLY and CDR2 FYNNEI. The CDR3 is made up of 11 amino acids. Deletions cut 7 bases from V and 9 bases from J, with 10 bases between. In DNA form, the CDR3 reads TGTGCCAGCATCGTCGAAGTTGAGCAGTTCTTC. Amino acid sequence: CASIVEVEQFF.

Only a few counts were recorded for this clone. The chain employs TRBV21-1 and TRBJ2-1; TRBD2 reflects the table's D call only, with no check against the DNA. TRBV21-1 is classified as a pseudogene. CDR3 size: 16 residues. DNA of the CDR3: TGTGCCAGCGCAGTACTAGCGGGAGTGAAATACAATGAGCAGTTCTTC. It translates to CASAVLAGVKYNEQFF.

This chain connects TRBV27 to TRBJ2-3; 10 bases align to TRBD2. CDR1 is MNHEY, CDR2 SMNVEV, per germline (reference sequence). The CDR3 is made up of 19 amino acids. V dropped 3 bases and J dropped 1; count of bases not matched to a gene: 13. The DNA for the CDR3 is TGTGCCAGCAGTTTTGACGGAGGCGGGACTAGCGTGGGCACAGATACGCAGTATTTT. It specifies CASSFDGGGTSVGTDTQYF.

The chain is built from TRBV7-2 and TRBJ2-7; 10 bases fit TRBD2. The germline V gene has CDR1 SGHTA and CDR2 FQGNSA. Losses at the gene ends were 1 base for V and 4 bases for J; bases not matched to a gene: 7. CDR3 size: 16 residues. This chain's CDR3 is CASSLGEAGGGYEQYF. The CDR3 DNA reads TGTGCCAGCAGCTTAGGGGAAGCGGGAGGGGGTTACGAGCAGTACTTC.

J is TRBJ2-7 and V is TRBV25-1; weak D call: TRBD1 (5 bases). Germline assignment: CDR1 MGHDK and CDR2 SYGVNS. Trimming cost V 4 bases and J 5 bases, with 6 bases left between them. The CDR3 covers 11 residues. The chain's CDR3 is CASSGRDEQYF. CDR3 sequence (DNA): TGTGCCAGCAGTGGCAGGGACGAGCAGTACTTC.

This clone was counted between two and nine times. DNA of the CDR3: TGTGCCAGCAGGCCCCCGGGACAGGGAGCTGGCTACACCTTC. Protein product: CASRPPGQGAGYTF. This chain joins TRBV28 and TRBJ1-2; 9 bases agree with TRBD1. V lost 6 bases and J lost 7; bases outside the gene matches: 9. Germline CDR1 is MDHEN and CDR2 is SYDVKM. The CDR3 runs to 14 residues.

V and J are TRBV7-2 and TRBJ2-7; D ambiguous. The CDR3 has 15 residues. V lost 4 bases to trimming and J lost 2 bases, with 15 bases between them. Germline lookup yields CDR1 SGHTA and CDR2 FQGNSA. The CDR3: CASSSRGDQTYEQYF. The CDR3 nucleotides are TGTGCCAGCAGCTCGAGAGGCGATCAGACCTACGAGCAGTACTTC.

The chain joins TRBV5-1 to TRBJ2-7; the match to TRBD2 covers 13 bases. The junction had 10 bases not matched to a gene; V was cut back by 0 bases and J by 4 bases. Germline loops: CDR1 SGHRS, CDR2 YFSETQ. This CDR3 has 18 amino acids. CDR3 loop: CASSLAGLGTSGKYEQYF. The CDR3 region has the DNA TGCGCCAGCAGCTTGGCAGGTCTTGGGACTAGCGGGAAGTACGAGCAGTACTTC.

Only a few counts were recorded for this clone. The chain couples TRBV9 to TRBJ1-3; D not resolved. Per germline, CDR1 SGDLS and CDR2 YYNGEE. The germline V and J ends were trimmed by 0 bases and 1 base, with 14 bases remaining between them. The length of the CDR3 is 17 residues. For the CDR3, the DNA is TGTGCCAGCAGCGTAGGACCGACGAAGCTTTCTGGAAACACCATATATTTT. Its translation is CASSVGPTKLSGNTIYF.

Regarding this clone: One end of the junction varies from germline; a read error may be responsible. The chain is built from TRBV19 and TRBJ1-2, with D hard to call. This CDR3 has 12 residues. The germline CDR1 and CDR2 sequences are LNHDA and SQIVND (reference sequence). This CDR3 is CASSILGTIFDF. The DNA for the CDR3 is TGTGCCAGTAGTATACTCGGCACGATCTTCGACTTC.

This clone was seen a handful of times. The V gene is TRBV7-9, the J gene TRBJ2-5; perhaps TRBD2 as D (6 bases). This CDR3 has 17 amino acids. Trimming cost V 2 bases and J 5 bases, with 21 bases left between them. In germline, CDR1 is SEHNR, CDR2 FQNEAQ (reference sequence). Here the CDR3 reads CASSLTAGRFGTETQYF. DNA for the CDR3: TGTGCCAGCAGCTTAACCGCGGGACGATTCGGTACGGAGACCCAGTACTTC.

V is TRBV7-3 and J is TRBJ2-5, with D perhaps TRBD2 (6 bases). The CDR3 is 18 residues long. V was cut by 5 bases and J by 4 bases, with 26 bases left in between. The germline V gene has CDR1 SGHTA and CDR2 FQGTGA. CDR3 nucleotides: TGTGCCAGCAGCAAGGGCGGGCGTGCGGCGGGGCCCACAGAGACCCAGTACTTC. This codes for CASSKGGRAAGPTETQYF.

Remarks on this clone: The same CDR3 can be traced to other DNA sequences in this sample. The chain has TRBV7-2 and TRBJ2-2; no clear D gene. This CDR3 region has 13 residues. Looked up from germline, CDR1 is SGHTA and CDR2 is FQGNSA. The V gene lost 5 bases and the J gene lost 5 bases, with 9 bases spanning the gap. As DNA, the CDR3 is TGTGCCAGCAGCCTAGTGCATACCGGGGAGCTGTTTTTT. Translating gives CASSLVHTGELFF.

This clone showed up just a few times. The identical CDR3 is also encoded by other nucleotide sequences in the sample. The gene calls are TRBV18 and TRBJ2-1; 9 nucleotides agree with TRBD1. Germline V CDR1 and CDR2: KGHSH, LQKENI. Trimming took 6 bases from V and 4 from J; bases not matched to a gene: 7. The CDR3 contains 15 residues. The CDR3 DNA follows: TGTGCCAGCTCGCTCGGGACAGGGCCATACAATGAGCAGTTCTTC. Translation: CASSLGTGPYNEQFF.

This clone was seen many times. The rearrangement joins TRBV19 to TRBJ2-4; perhaps TRBD2 as D (6 bases). With 9 bases removed from V and 8 bases from J, the gap between germline ends came to 17 bases. The CDR3 length is 13 residues. Germline V gene sequence: CDR1 LNHDA, CDR2 SQIVND (reference sequence). In nucleotides, the CDR3 is TGTGCCAGCGCGACGAATCTAGCGCACATTCAGTACTTC. As protein: CASATNLAHIQYF.

The rearrangement joins TRBV6-5 to TRBJ2-6; D unclear. This CDR3 spans 14 amino acids. The germline V and J ends were trimmed by 2 bases and 4 bases, with 6 bases remaining between them. The V gene's germline CDR1 is MNHEY and CDR2 SVGAGI. The CDR3 DNA reads as TGTGCCAGCAGTTACAATCCGGGGGCCAACGTCCTGACTTTC. Amino acid sequence: CASSYNPGANVLTF.

This clone was seen only a few times. This chain joins TRBV7-9 and TRBJ2-5; D not certain. This CDR3 has 15 amino acids. Trimming stripped 8 bases from V and 5 bases from J, with 21 bases between. Germline assignment: CDR1 SEHNR and CDR2 FQNEAQ (reference sequence). CDR3 coding DNA: TGTGCCAGCTCCAAAGGTGAGGTGGAGAAGGAGACCCAGTACTTC. Translation: CASSKGEVEKETQYF.

V and J are TRBV7-2 and TRBJ2-7; D uncertain. Germline CDR1 SGHTA, CDR2 FQGNSA. With 1 base removed from V and 6 bases from J, the gap between germline ends came to 10 bases. The CDR3 has 13 amino acids. The CDR3 region has the DNA TGTGCCAGCAGCTTAGTAACGCGGCCCGAGCAGTACTTC. Its protein product is CASSLVTRPEQYF.

This clone showed up just a few times. The chain links TRBV4-3 to TRBJ2-7; TRBD1 might be the D (5 bases). The V gene lost 1 base and the J gene lost 5 bases, with 15 bases spanning the gap. Germline V gene data show CDR1 as LGHNA and CDR2 as YSLEER. This CDR3 region has 15 residues. This CDR3 is CASSQGSTGAHEQYF. As DNA, the CDR3 is TGCGCCAGCAGCCAAGGATCTACAGGCGCCCACGAGCAGTACTTC.

V is TRBV4-3 and J is TRBJ1-2, with a tentative D call TRBD1 (5 bases). The germline gives CDR1 LGHNA, CDR2 YSLEER. The CDR3 is 18 residues long. V lost 0 bases to trimming and J lost 5 bases, with 22 bases between them. The CDR3 coding sequence is TGCGCCAGCAGCCAAGAGACTGGGCCAGGGAGACTTGGGTATGGCTACACCTTC. Translated, it gives CASSQETGPGRLGYGYTF.